The T cell receptor beta chain described here comes from a study of CD8+ T cells in alopecia areata. Treatment of the sample: oral pan-JAK inhibitor, 5-10 mg twice daily. This clone has a handful of counts. Deletions cut 4 bases from V and 3 bases from J, with 16 bases between. This CDR3 has 16 amino acids. CDR1 and CDR2 (germline): SGHNT, YYREEE (reference sequence). Extraction of RNA preceded its reverse transcription into cDNA, which served as the sequencing template. The table came from immunoSEQ multiplex PCR; TCRdb's copy has only in-frame clones and leaves some out. The table lists about 76,000 clones, approximately 66% of them singletons.

The sample here was CD8+ T cells sorted from blood, taken at week 24, from a patient treated with tofacitinib. The source of this sequence is a human donor with alopecia areata. This rearrangement joins TRBV5-4 to TRBJ2-2, with a tentative D call TRBD1 (5 bases). CDR3 residues: CASSEKDSRDTGELFF. CDR3 bases: TGTGCCAGCAGCGAAAAAGACAGCCGGGACACCGGGGAGCTGTTTTTT. Together with reference TRBV5-4 and TRBJ2-2, the CDR3 gives the full variable domain: ETGVTQSPTHLIKTRGQQVTLRCSSQSGHNTVSWYQQALGQGPQFIFQYYREEENGRGNFPPRFSGLQFPNYSSELNVNALELDDSALYLCASSEKDSRDTGELFFGEGSRLTVL.